The clone carrying this T cell receptor (beta chain) came up once. This record belongs to a study of T cell responses to AZD1222 COVID-19 vaccine. Clones were sequenced by immunoSEQ multiplex PCR, and TCRdb holds only the in-frame ones, with some missing. The profile shows about 120,000 clones, more than 85% of them singletons. Timing groups of about 4 and about 12 weeks for second doses were pooled. V lost 5 bases and J 0 bases, leaving 11 bases between the germline ends. Germline V gene sequence: CDR1 MNHEY, CDR2 SVGAGI. CDR3 length: 15 amino acids. The sequence came from an adult who received the AZD1222 COVID-19 vaccine. The sequencing here drew on peripheral blood, taken 28 days after the second AZD1222 dose. The chain combines TRBV6-5 with TRBJ2-1; D remains unclear. CDR3 bases: TGTGCCAGCAGTACCCGGACGAGCTCCTACAATGAGCAGTTCTTC. Protein sequence: CASSTRTSSYNEQFF.